Detailed here is one T cell receptor (beta chain). In its sample, this clonotype was seen many times. It has no known antigen specificity. No qualities accompany the bases; no much larger clone lies one base away. This sample stems from a study of neurological immune-mediated disorders (dated by TCRdb to the late 2010s). Background on the whole study: The study compared peripheral blood TCR-beta repertoires of HTLV-I-associated myelopathy (HAM/TSP) patients, multiple sclerosis patients and healthy controls using UMI-based sequencing. The approximately 100 TCR-beta libraries included longitudinal samples, technical triplicates and paired sorted CD4+ and CD8+ T-cell subsets alongside PBMC samples. Each longitudinal HAM/TSP and healthy donor was sampled at 3 time-points spaced at about 3-40 month intervals. The cohort was made up of 60 to 75 subjects, consisting of 14 HAM/TSP patients, around 35 multiple sclerosis patients and 20 healthy controls. On the study overall, not on this receptor specifically: The highest TCR clonal expansion was observed in HAM/TSP patients, whereas the lowest was observed in MS patients, even when compared with healthy controls. No identical CDR3 amino acid sequences were found to be shared among expanded clones across subjects, suggesting that TCR-beta repertoires were private in all groups.

cDNA was synthesized by template-switch 5'RACE using a primer with a 10-nucleotide random unique molecular identifier that tagged each TCR transcript. Every sequencing run yielded over 200 million TCR-beta sequences covering 15-18 subjects. The RNeasy kit was used to extract total RNA. TCR-beta VDJ regions were amplified with primers for the TCR constant region and the 5'RACE anchor, using the KAPA Real-time Library Amplification kit. Sample indexes and Illumina adaptors were added in a first PCR, and a second PCR then increased library yield. After Ampure bead purification, the TCR product of roughly 650 bp was size-selected on a 2% E-gel SizeSelection system. Before pooling, library quality was checked on a Bioanalyzer, concentration was measured with Qubit, and libraries were quantified with the Kapa Library Quantification kit. An Illumina HiSeq 2500 sequenced the libraries paired-end 2 x 150 bp. To increase sequence diversity, roughly 25-31% phiX was spiked into each library pool. Per the authors' processing: Quality-filtered reads were processed with the UMI-based MiGEC pipeline, and over 85% of raw TCR sequences were removed by the MiGEC pipeline during error correction. IMGT germline references were used for aligning VDJ genes, and each clonotype was defined as a unique CDR3 amino acid sequence together with its V-J genes. Clonal expansion, Shannon diversity, and CDR3 relatedness (CalcPairwiseDistances, ClusterSamples) were evaluated with VDJtools, and phylogenetic trees were built with CLCbio workbench. Expanded clones were defined as having at least 8 unique UMIs, based on coefficient-of-variation modelling across technical triplicates. The public reads were run again by TCRdb, first through fastp at Q25 and then through MiXCR, and only productive beta chains were kept. Identical CDR3 proteins give one entry, which carries the most common genes and DNA. The V and J calls here are based on TCRdb, not the publication. Here the sample has over 55,000 distinct CDR3 sequences; less than 10% occur a single time. About an eighth of the sample comes from the top ten.

The CDR3 sequence holds 13 residues, the cysteine and phenylalanine included. Here the CDR3 DNA is all that survives: 39 bases in frame from base 1. Trimming removed 0 bases from V and 6 bases from J, leaving 5 bases between the germline ends. According to the germline V gene (reference sequence), CDR1 reads MNHNY and CDR2 reads SVGAGI. Read against the paper, the sample's time point label means: longitudinal time-point 2. Healthy controls were blood bank volunteers in Maryland, USA. For unsorted PBMC libraries, 2 million PBMCs were used after storage in RNAlater at -80 degrees C until RNA extraction. Peripheral blood underwent Ficoll-Hypaque density gradient centrifugation to isolate PBMCs, which were then cryopreserved in liquid nitrogen.

The sequenced sample consisted of PBMCs. This clonotype originated in a man aged 25-40 years in good health. The V and J segments used are TRBV6-6 and TRBJ2-2, with the identity of the D gene unclear. The CDR3 reads as follows: CASSYSISGELFF. The sequence in DNA is TGTGCCAGCAGTTACTCGATTTCCGGGGAGCTGTTTTTT.